These T cell receptor beta chains were read from a single sample in a study of cytomegalovirus exposure and HLA in healthy donors. Method: immunoSEQ multiplex PCR; TCRdb's copy keeps in-frame clones and lacks some. This table has about 73,000 clones, about 81% appearing once. The sample consisted of PBMCs. All receptors come from a man aged 70 or older in good health and CMV-seronegative. The CDR3 runs from the conserved cysteine through the conserved F or W. Each record gives: V gene, CDR3 length, D gene, clone size, J gene, CDR3 protein, CDR3 DNA. D genes are given only for firm matches. The size entry is marked missing in some rows and otherwise reads once, few, many or a size class.

TRBV30	12	-	once	TRBJ2-7	CAWEGASYEQYF	TGTGCCTGGGAAGGGGCTTCCTACGAGCAGTACTTC
TRBV6-1	15	-	-	TRBJ2-7	CASSEASGVLYEQYF	TGTGCCAGCAGTGAAGCGTCAGGGGTCCTCTACGAGCAGTACTTC
TRBV18	16	TRBD1	few	TRBJ2-6	CASFLTGGAGANVLTF	TGTGCCAGCTTCCTGACAGGGGGCGCTGGGGCCAACGTCCTGACTTTC
TRBV5-4	16	-	-	TRBJ1-2	CASSFSPEEANYGYTF	TGTGCCAGCAGCTTTTCCCCAGAAGAGGCTAACTATGGCTACACCTTC
TRBV5-1	14	TRBD1	-	TRBJ2-5	CASSTGQGGETQYF	TGCGCCAGCAGCACAGGACAGGGGGGAGAGACCCAGTACTTC
TRBV9	14	TRBD2	few	TRBJ2-1	CASSPRTSGNEQFF	TGTGCCAGCAGCCCCCGGACTAGCGGGAATGAGCAGTTCTTC
TRBV2	11	-	-	TRBJ2-5	CASSAQETQYF	TGTGCCAGCAGTGCGCAAGAGACCCAGTACTTC
TRBV7-2	13	TRBD1	once	TRBJ1-1	CASSPDRGAEAFF	TGTGCCAGCAGCCCAGACAGGGGCGCTGAAGCTTTCTTT
TRBV14	15	TRBD2	few	TRBJ2-7	CASSQVAGVAYEQYF	TGTGCCAGCAGCCAGGTAGCGGGAGTGGCCTACGAGCAGTACTTC
TRBV27	15	TRBD2	-	TRBJ2-1	CASAKGWQGGNEQFF	TGTGCCAGCGCGAAAGGTTGGCAGGGAGGGAATGAGCAGTTCTTC
TRBV19	15	TRBD1	-	TRBJ1-1	CASSTLSGQVNEAFF	TGTGCCAGTAGTACCCTCTCGGGACAGGTGAACGAAGCTTTCTTT
TRBV27	15	TRBD1	-	TRBJ1-4	CASSLVGTANEKLFF	TGTGCCAGCAGTTTAGTGGGGACAGCTAATGAAAAACTGTTTTTT
TRBV6-1	14	TRBD1	-	TRBJ2-7	CASSEDRFSYEQYF	TGTGCCAGCAGTGAGGACAGGTTCTCCTACGAGCAGTACTTC
TRBV28	17	TRBD1	once	TRBJ1-4	CASRAGTGASGGEKLFF	TGTGCCAGCAGAGCCGGGACAGGGGCCTCGGGCGGTGAAAAACTGTTTTTT
TRBV4-3	14	TRBD1	-	TRBJ1-1	CASSPGTANTEAFF	TGCGCCAGCAGCCCTGGGACAGCAAACACTGAAGCTTTCTTT
TRBV13	15	TRBD2	few	TRBJ2-3	CASSLRREGTDTQYF	TGTGCCAGCAGCTTAAGACGGGAGGGCACAGATACGCAGTATTTT
TRBV28	15	TRBD2	-	TRBJ2-4	CASSPRGGRENIQYF	TGTGCCAGCAGCCCCCGGGGGGGCAGGGAAAACATTCAGTACTTC
TRBV5-1	14	TRBD1	-	TRBJ2-7	CASRPTGGNYEQYF	TGCGCCAGCAGGCCGACAGGGGGCAATTACGAGCAGTACTTC
TRBV6-1	15	TRBD1	-	TRBJ1-1	CASSDLRRQGTEAFF	TGTGCCAGCAGTGATCTCAGGCGACAGGGGACTGAAGCTTTCTTT
TRBV7-9	15	TRBD2	-	TRBJ2-5	CASSLGNGLAETQYF	TGTGCCAGCAGCTTAGGCAACGGACTAGCGGAGACCCAGTACTTC
TRBV5-4	17	-	once	TRBJ2-1	CASSLGLFPSSYNEQFF	TGTGCCAGCAGCCTGGGACTTTTCCCCAGCTCCTACAATGAGCAGTTCTTC
TRBV30	13	-	once	TRBJ1-1	CAWSTTDGAEAFF	TGTGCCTGGAGTACTACCGACGGAGCTGAAGCTTTCTTT
TRBV18	14	-	-	TRBJ2-7	CASSPPSGSYEQYF	TGTGCCAGCTCACCGCCTTCGGGGTCCTACGAGCAGTACTTC
TRBV9	16	-	-	TRBJ2-5	CASSRAGRGPQETQYF	TGTGCCAGCAGCAGAGCTGGGCGAGGGCCCCAAGAGACCCAGTACTTC
TRBV2	16	TRBD1	-	TRBJ2-7	CASRYKEGTGSYEQYF	TGTGCCAGCAGGTATAAGGAAGGGACAGGGTCCTACGAGCAGTACTTC
TRBV7-2	15	TRBD1	-	TRBJ2-7	CASSSQTGGLSEQYF	TGTGCCAGCAGTTCCCAGACAGGGGGCCTTTCCGAGCAGTACTTC
TRBV5-1	13	-	once	TRBJ2-1	CASSLAGDNEQFF	TGCGCCAGCAGCTTGGCCGGGGACAATGAGCAGTTCTTC